This T cell receptor (beta chain) was captured by sequencing in a study of blood T cell repertoires in COVID-19. J gave up 10 bases and V 10 bases, and 27 bases lay outside the gene matches. Germline CDR1 and CDR2: KGHDR and SFDVKD. This CDR3 spans 18 amino acids. Profiled with immunoSEQ multiplex PCR; TCRdb holds only in-frame clones, not every one. The sample holds about 120,000 clones, roughly 85% seen once. The V and J genes are TRBV24-1 and TRBJ2-1, with 7 bases aligning to TRBD2. The sequenced material came from peripheral blood. The receptor was derived from a man younger than 45 with acute or convalescent COVID-19. The CDR3 DNA follows: TGTGCCACTGTTGACGGGGGAGATTCAGAGCGGGAAGGAGAAGAGCAGTTCTTC. It codes for CATVDGGDSEREGEEQFF.